This TCR beta chain was profiled in a study of shared clonotypes between healthy human individuals. Overall study: Each donor's CD8 memory used one plate, CD8 naive two, each CD4 subset three.

To note about this clone: What it recognizes is unknown.

Selected positively for CCR7 and CD45RO-negative, naive CD8 cells excluded terminally differentiated effector memory CD45RA+ cells. Everyone who donated was a Caucasian adult who lived in Nashville, Tennessee. This CDR3 is built from 14 residues. CDR1 SQVTM and CDR2 ANQGSEA come from the germline V gene. V lost 3 bases, J lost 3 bases, and 4 bases stayed unmatched. Points from the study as a whole: The study found 4.5% to 5% of naive CD4 clonotypes shared across four donors. The generation probabilities recorded for non-shared clonotypes fell below those of clonotypes shared by all four donors.

Profiled with immunoSEQ multiplex PCR; TCRdb holds only in-frame clones, not every one. The sample carries about 680,000 clones, 90% to 95% recorded once. Sample: naive CD8+ T cells sorted from blood. The TCR originated in a man aged 25 to 45 in good health. The chain carries TRBV29-1 and TRBJ2-1; 8 nucleotides line up with TRBD2. In DNA, the CDR3 is TGCAGCGTTGACGGCGCGGGAGGCTACAATGAGCAGTTCTTC. This sequence encodes CSVDGAGGYNEQFF.